This T cell receptor beta chain is drawn from a study of blood T cells in healthy people across ages. The ends lost 4 bases at V and 2 bases at J; junction bases unmatched: 7. Germline V gene data show CDR1 as DFQATT and CDR2 as SNEGSKA (reference sequence). The CDR3 has 14 residues. PBMCs were isolated at a quantity of at least 7 million per sample. Study conclusions and caveats: Naive CD4+ cells and diversity were both higher in long-lived donors than in aged donors. The study could not conclusively compare naive and antigen-experienced cells, given its unsorted PBMCs.

For the second PCR, which ran for about 6 to 11 cycles, a sample-barcoded 5' primer and a J-beta primer mix were used. TCRdb reprocessed the 5' RACE reads via MiXCR and lists one record per CDR3 protein. Seen here are around 600,000 distinct CDR3 sequences, roughly 43% observed once, and the top ten hold 20% to 25%. As concerns this clonotype: Antigen: not known.

This TCR was recovered from a man older than 75 in good health. Sample: blood. V gene TRBV20-1 combines with J gene TRBJ2-5; 7 bases match TRBD1. Written as DNA, the CDR3 is TGCAGTGCTACCCCTGGACAGGTTCAAGAGACCCAGTACTTC. Translating it yields CSATPGQVQETQYF.